A single sample gave rise to the 30 T cell receptor beta chains below, sequenced in a study of regulatory T cells in long-lasting Graves disease. The time point: newly diagnosed GD, antithyroid drugs for less than 3 months. PBMCs were the source of the RNA used for TCR sequencing. According to the study, TCR beta libraries were built with iRepertoire HTBI primers and CDR3-region Arm-PCR. MiXCR, applied by TCRdb to the multiplex PCR reads, yields one record per CDR3 protein. The table shows roughly 360,000 distinct CDR3 sequences, with around 11% occurring only once. This same sample was also part of a study on T cells in Graves' hyperthyroidism and ophthalmopathy.

This sample comprised peripheral blood mononuclear cells (PBMCs), obtained at new diagnosis, from a patient treated with antithyroid drugs. The receptors originated from a woman younger than 30 with Graves disease.

This clonotype was observed at least ten times. The V gene is TRBV27, the J gene TRBJ2-3, with D possibly being TRBD2 (5 bases). V shed 3 bases and J shed 1 base, with 14 bases lying between them. The CDR3 totals 16 residues. Germline V gene data show CDR1 as MNHEY and CDR2 as SMNVEV (reference sequence). CDR3 DNA: TGTGCCAGCAGTTTGAGGAATGAGGAGGGCACAGATACGCAGTATTTT. It is translated as CASSLRNEEGTDTQYF.

This clonotype was counted ten times or more. This chain links TRBV7-2 with TRBJ2-5; 9 bases fit TRBD1. This CDR3 has 14 residues. CDR1 is SGHTA and CDR2 is FQGNSA in the germline V gene. V trimming: 6 bases; J trimming: 4 bases; junction bases outside the gene matches: 6. The CDR3 here is CASSSYRGRETQYF. CDR3 DNA: TGTGCCAGCAGTTCATACAGGGGGCGAGAGACCCAGTACTTC.

This clonotype was observed at least ten times. The genes are TRBV2 and TRBJ2-1; TRBD1 matches 7 bases. From germline, CDR1 is SNHLY and CDR2 FYNNEI. The CDR3 is 14 residues long. Trimming took 6 bases from V and 5 from J; bases not matched to a gene: 7. The CDR3 reads CASRNRGHDNEQFF. CDR3 DNA: TGTGCCAGCAGGAATAGGGGGCACGACAATGAGCAGTTCTTC.

The sample holds a few counts of this clonotype. One base away lies a much larger clone, so this may be a sequencing read error. V is TRBV7-2 and J is TRBJ2-7; 9 positions agree with TRBD2. Germline V gives CDR1 SGHTA, CDR2 FQGNSA. Trimming removed 7 bases from V and 1 base from J; junction bases left unmatched: 8. The CDR3 runs to 15 residues. DNA of the CDR3: TGTGCCAGCAACCCGGCGGGGGGGGGGTCCTACGAGCAGTACTTC. Translated, it gives CASNPAGGGSYEQYF.

This clonotype was seen just once. A much larger clone is a single base away; this may be a read error. The chain uses TRBV3-1 and TRBJ2-1; D is unclear. CDR1 is LGHDT, CDR2 YNNKEL, per germline (reference sequence). The CDR3 runs 13 residues. CDR3 loop: CASTDNSYNEQLF. The CDR3 coding sequence is TGTGCCAGCACTGACAACTCCTACAATGAGCAGCTCTTC.

This rearrangement joins TRBV29-1 to TRBJ2-5; the D gene is possibly TRBD1 (5 bases). Germline loops: CDR1 SQVTM, CDR2 ANQGSEA. The CDR3 covers 15 residues. V dropped 3 bases and J dropped 2 bases, with 16 bases sitting between them. Written as DNA, the CDR3 is TGCAGCGTTGAGTACTGGGGCCTTCTTCAAGAGACCCAGTACTTC. Translation: CSVEYWGLLQETQYF.

This clonotype was observed many times. The chain is built from TRBV2 and TRBJ2-1; TRBD1 matches at 9 bases. The CDR3 covers 15 residues. From germline, CDR1 is SNHLY and CDR2 FYNNEI. The J segment lost 7 bases and the V segment lost 6 bases, leaving 10 bases of the junction unmatched. CDR3 nucleotide sequence: TGTGCCAGCAGCCAACAGGGACAGGGTTATAATGAGCAGTTCTTC. This translates into CASSQQGQGYNEQFF.

The sample holds one count of this clonotype. It is unclear where the CDR3 begins or ends on the DNA, so no DNA is shown, and the CDR3 is as TCRdb lists it. This rearrangement joins TRBV6-1 to TRBJ1-2; the table's D call, TRBD1, was not checked against the DNA. The CDR3 spans 13 residues, counting both ends. Germline lookup yields CDR1 MNHNS and CDR2 SASEGT. This CDR3 is CASSWGQGANYAF.

This clonotype was observed a handful of times. This chain joins TRBV6-1 and TRBJ1-5; no reliable D call. Germline V gene lookup returns CDR1 MNHNS and CDR2 SASEGT. With 6 bases removed from V and 1 base from J, the gap between germline ends came to 16 bases. This CDR3 is built from 16 residues. The CDR3 nucleotides are TGTGCCAGCAGCCACGGTAGTTGGTCGAGCAATCAGCCCCAGCATTTT. It specifies CASSHGSWSSNQPQHF.

This clonotype has a count of ten or more. This chain uses TRBV5-4 with TRBJ1-2, with 10 bases fitting TRBD1. The length of the CDR3 is 18 residues. J was trimmed by 4 bases and V by 1 base; bases with no gene match: 13. The germline CDR1 and CDR2 sequences are SGHNT and YYREEE (reference sequence). CDR3 sequence (DNA): TGTGCCAGCAGCTTGTCCGTGACAGGGGGCACCCTACCCTATGGCTACACCTTC. Protein sequence: CASSLSVTGGTLPYGYTF.

The sample holds many counts of this clonotype. The chain is built from TRBV28 and TRBJ2-5; 8 bases fit TRBD2. The CDR3 contains 16 residues. Germline CDR1 reads MDHEN; CDR2 reads SYDVKM. J gave up 4 bases and V 4 bases, and 11 bases lay outside the gene matches. In DNA, the CDR3 is TGTGCCAGCAGTTCCCCCCCCCGGGAGGGATTAGAGACCCAGTACTTC. Encoded protein: CASSSPPREGLETQYF.

This rearrangement joins TRBV5-1 to TRBJ2-7, with 8 bases fitting TRBD1. J was trimmed by 4 bases and V by 4 bases; bases with no gene match: 13. Per the germline V gene, CDR1 is SGHRS and CDR2 is YFSETQ. The CDR3 is made up of 16 amino acids. This CDR3 is CASSPGQGNPIYEQYF. Written as DNA, the CDR3 is TGCGCCAGCAGCCCCGGACAGGGAAACCCGATATACGAGCAGTACTTC.

This clonotype was seen more than once but under ten times. The chain joins TRBV9 to TRBJ2-1; D possibly matches TRBD1 or TRBD2 (5 bases each). This CDR3 comprises 18 residues. CDR1 is SGDLS and CDR2 is YYNGEE in the germline V gene. V shed 0 bases and J shed 8 bases, with 24 bases lying between them. For the CDR3, the DNA is TGTGCCAGCAGCGTAGAAGCAGTCGGGGCAGGTGGGCCCCATGAGCAGTTCTTC. Its protein product is CASSVEAVGAGGPHEQFF. The full variable domain, its missing parts supplied by reference TRBV9 and TRBJ2-1, is DSGVTQTPKHLITATGQRVTLRCSPRSGDLSVYWYQQSLDQGLQFLIQYYNGEERAKGNILERFSAQQFPDLHSELNLSSLELGDSALYFCASSVEAVGAGGPHEQFFGPGTRLTVL.

In its sample, this clonotype was seen many times. The V call is TRBV6-1, the J call TRBJ2-5; possible D gene TRBD1, 6 bases. CDR1 is MNHNS and CDR2 is SASEGT in the germline V gene. Trimming pared 4 bases from V and 2 bases from J, leaving 20 bases between. The CDR3 length is 17 residues. The CDR3 region has the DNA TGTGCCAGCAGTGCAGGGTATCCGGGACAAAAACAAGAGACCCAGTACTTC. Its protein is CASSAGYPGQKQETQYF.

CDR3 bases: TGTGCCAGCAGCTCCCACTTCCCGGATACCTACAATGAGCAGTTCTTC. The encoded protein is CASSSHFPDTYNEQFF. The rearrangement joins TRBV11-1 to TRBJ2-1, with D hard to call. Looked up from germline, CDR1 is SGHAT and CDR2 is FQDESV (reference sequence). Between the trimmed V and J ends, which lost 4 bases and 2 bases, there was a span of 15 bases. The CDR3 length is 16 residues. The full variable domain, rest sourced from reference TRBV11-1 and TRBJ2-1, is EAEVAQSPRYKITEKSQAVAFWCDPISGHATLYWYRQILGQGPELLVQFQDESVVDDSQLPKDRFSAERLKGVDSTLKIQPAELGDSAMYLCASSSHFPDTYNEQFFGPGTRLTVL.

The sample holds many counts of this clonotype. The rearrangement uses TRBV5-1 and TRBJ2-3; D unresolved. V shed 0 bases and J shed 5 bases, with 19 bases lying between them. From germline, CDR1 is SGHRS and CDR2 YFSETQ. The CDR3 is 17 residues long. The CDR3 DNA follows: TGCGCCAGCAGCTTGGCCCCGACACGTCCGTACCGAGATACGCAGTATTTT. It translates to CASSLAPTRPYRDTQYF. The whole variable domain, filled in from reference TRBV5-1 and TRBJ2-3, reads KAGVTQTPRYLIKTRGQQVTLSCSPISGHRSVSWYQQTPGQGLQFLFEYFSETQRNKGNFPGRFSGRQFSNSRSEMNVSTLELGDSALYLCASSLAPTRPYRDTQYFGPGTRLTVL.

This clonotype was detected ten times or more. V and J are TRBV4-1 and TRBJ2-1, with TRBD1 matching over 7 bases. The CDR3 totals 14 residues. Germline V gene data show CDR1 as MGHRA and CDR2 as YSYEKL. With V trimmed by 3 bases and J by 7 bases, 6 bases remained unmatched. DNA for the CDR3: TGCGCCAGCAGCCACCTGACGACAGGGAATGAGCAGTTCTTC. Translated, it gives CASSHLTTGNEQFF.

For this clonotype: Just one base apart from a much larger clone, this may be a read error. The CDR3 does not close with the conserved phenylalanine or tryptophan, likely indicating a read error. This sequence joins TRBV11-3 and TRBJ2-2; D might be TRBD2 (5 bases). Trimming cost V 5 bases and J 4 bases, with 8 bases left between them. The germline V gene encodes CDR1 SGHNT and CDR2 YENEEA. This CDR3 is built from 13 residues. This CDR3 is CASSEEATGELFV. The CDR3 DNA reads as TGTGCCAGCAGCGAGGAGGCCACCGGGGAGCTGTTTGTT.

This clonotype showed up many times. This chain uses TRBV5-6 with TRBJ1-1; D perhaps matches TRBD1 (5 bases). Trimming took off 2 bases at V and 4 bases at J, with 12 bases between the two ends. The CDR3 is 14 amino acids. The germline gives CDR1 SGHDT, CDR2 YYEEEE. As DNA, the CDR3 is TGTGCCAGCAGCTTTCAGGGATTCGGCACTGAAGCTTTCTTT. As protein: CASSFQGFGTEAFF.

V and J are TRBV4-3 and TRBJ2-1, with 7 bases that match TRBD1. CDR3 length equals 18 residues. V lost 6 bases, J lost 7 bases, and 21 bases stayed unmatched. Germline CDR1 LGHNA, CDR2 YSLEER. The CDR3 bases are TGCGCCAGCAGTTTTGGAAAAGGGGGCCCCAGGAATAATAATGAGCAGTTCTTC. Residues: CASSFGKGGPRNNNEQFF.

This clonotype was recorded at least ten times. V is TRBV3-1 and J is TRBJ1-2, with a tentative D call TRBD1 (5 bases). Germline-derived CDR1 and CDR2 are LGHDT and YNNKEL (reference sequence). The CDR3 contains 15 residues. V shed 4 bases and J shed 2 bases, with 14 bases lying between them. CDR3 protein: CASSRSRQTNYGYTF. CDR3 nucleotide sequence: TGTGCCAGCAGCCGATCCAGACAGACAAACTATGGCTACACCTTC. The full variable domain, in which reference TRBV3-1 and TRBJ1-2 provide the parts outside the CDR3, is DTAVSQTPKYLVTQMGNDKSIKCEQNLGHDTMYWYKQDSKKFLKIMFSYNNKELIINETVPNRFSPKSPDKAHLNLHINSLELGDSAVYFCASSRSRQTNYGYTFGSGTRLTVV.

There are a few counts of this clonotype. CDR3 loop: CSARDYRGGGRYQYNEQFF. The DNA for the CDR3 is TGCAGTGCTAGGGATTACAGGGGGGGTGGGAGGTACCAATACAATGAGCAGTTCTTC. The chain recombines TRBV20-1 with TRBJ2-1; TRBD1 is a possible D gene (8 bases). Trimming left V 3 bases short and J 4 bases short, with 28 bases between. The CDR3 runs 19 residues. Germline V gene data show CDR1 as DFQATT and CDR2 as SNEGSKA (reference sequence).

This clonotype was recorded at least ten times. V usage is TRBV3-1 and J usage is TRBJ2-4; tentatively, D is TRBD1 or TRBD2 (5 bases each). Trimming stripped 4 bases from V and 5 bases from J, with 24 bases between. Germline CDR1 is LGHDT and CDR2 is YNNKEL (reference sequence). This CDR3 has 18 residues. The CDR3 DNA reads as TGTGCCAGCAGCCGGAAGGGGACCCTTGCCTGGGGCGAAAACATTCAGTACTTC. Encoded protein: CASSRKGTLAWGENIQYF.

This clonotype was recorded once. CDR3 loop: CSVEVRDAMFLEQFF. CDR3 nucleotides: TGCAGCGTTGAGGTTCGGGACGCCATGTTTTTGGAGCAGTTCTTC. V gene TRBV29-1 combines with J gene TRBJ2-1, with D perhaps given as TRBD1 or TRBD2 (5 bases each). This CDR3 has 15 residues. From germline, CDR1 is SQVTM and CDR2 ANQGSEA. V lost 3 bases, J lost 10 bases, and 22 bases lay in between.

Regarding this clonotype: With a far larger clone one base away, a read error is the likely cause. The CDR3 sequence is CASSYGGGSYEQYV. The CDR3 region has the DNA TGTGCCAGCAGTTACGGAGGGGGATCCTACGAGCAGTACGTC. The rearrangement uses TRBV6-2 or TRBV6-3 and TRBJ2-7, with D perhaps assigned TRBD1 or TRBD2 (6 bases each). Trimming cost V 2 bases and J 1 base, with 9 bases left between them. CDR3 length: 14 residues. Looked up from germline, CDR1 is MNHEY and CDR2 is SVGEGT.

This clonotype appeared many times. The rearrangement links TRBV12-3 or TRBV12-4 to TRBJ2-2; TRBD1 aligns across 12 bases. The CDR3 spans 17 residues. Trimming at V came to 7 bases and at J to 5 bases, leaving 11 bases not matched to a gene. Here the CDR3 reads CASTTGTGGVGTGELFF. In DNA, the CDR3 is TGTGCCAGCACCACAGGGACAGGGGGCGTTGGGACCGGGGAGCTGTTTTTT.

The table lists this clonotype with many counts. The J gene is TRBJ2-5, the V gene TRBV27; 8 nucleotides match TRBD1. The CDR3 loop spans 17 amino acids. The V and J ends lost 5 bases and 0 bases, in that order; junction bases with no gene match: 11. Germline CDR1 is MNHEY and CDR2 is SMNVEV (reference sequence). CDR3 loop: CASSPRDRQRYQETQYF. In DNA, the CDR3 is TGTGCCAGCAGTCCACGGGACAGGCAACGGTACCAAGAGACCCAGTACTTC.

Only a few counts were recorded for this clonotype. The V call is TRBV7-9, the J call TRBJ2-7; 13 bases map to TRBD2. J gave up 9 bases and V 4 bases, and 12 bases lay outside the gene matches. This CDR3 region has 16 residues. CDR1 SEHNR and CDR2 FQNEAQ come from the germline V gene (reference sequence). DNA of the CDR3: TGTGCCAGCAGCTCCACCGCCGGACTAGCGGGAGCCGTGCAGTACTTC. Its protein product is CASSSTAGLAGAVQYF. The whole variable domain, remainder taken from reference TRBV7-9 and TRBJ2-7, is DTGVSQNPRHKITKRGQNVTFRCDPISEHNRLYWYRQTLGQGPEFLTYFQNEAQLEKSRLLSDRFSAERPKGSFSTLEIQRTEQGDSAMYLCASSSTAGLAGAVQYFGPGTRLTVT.

This clonotype has ten or more counts. This rearrangement joins TRBV5-1 to TRBJ2-3; 15 bases are a match to TRBD2. CDR3 size: 19 residues. Germline V CDR1 and CDR2: SGHRS, YFSETQ. With 3 bases clipped from V and 0 bases from J, the junction kept 8 bases outside the gene matches. The CDR3 region has the DNA TGCGCCAGCAGCTGGGAACGGACTAGCGGGAGGGAGAGCACAGATACGCAGTATTTT. Encoded protein: CASSWERTSGRESTDTQYF.

This clonotype was seen repeatedly, ten times or more. The chain uses TRBV6-2 or TRBV6-3 and TRBJ2-5; D not resolved. CDR1 and CDR2 from the germline V gene are MNHEY and SVGEGT. Trimming removed 0 bases from V and 5 bases from J, with 10 bases in between. This CDR3 region has 14 residues. CDR3 in DNA: TGTGCCAGCAGTTACTCGGGCCTTAGGGAGACCCAGTACTTC. Its protein product is CASSYSGLRETQYF.